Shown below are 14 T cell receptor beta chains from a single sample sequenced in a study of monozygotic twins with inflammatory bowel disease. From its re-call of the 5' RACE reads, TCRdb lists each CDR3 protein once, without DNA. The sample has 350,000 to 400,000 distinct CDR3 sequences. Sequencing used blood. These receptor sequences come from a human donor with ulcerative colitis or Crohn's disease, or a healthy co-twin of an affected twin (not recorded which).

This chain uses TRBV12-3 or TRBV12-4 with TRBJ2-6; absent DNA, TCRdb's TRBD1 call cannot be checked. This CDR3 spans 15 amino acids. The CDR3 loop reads CASRPQGAGANVLTF.

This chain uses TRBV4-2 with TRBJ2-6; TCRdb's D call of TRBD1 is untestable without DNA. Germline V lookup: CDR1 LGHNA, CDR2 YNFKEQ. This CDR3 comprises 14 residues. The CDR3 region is CASSLPGGANVLTF.

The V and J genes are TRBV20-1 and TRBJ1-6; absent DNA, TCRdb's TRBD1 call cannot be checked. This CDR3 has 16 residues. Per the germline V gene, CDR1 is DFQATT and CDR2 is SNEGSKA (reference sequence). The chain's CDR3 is CSATPGTVRYNSPLHF.

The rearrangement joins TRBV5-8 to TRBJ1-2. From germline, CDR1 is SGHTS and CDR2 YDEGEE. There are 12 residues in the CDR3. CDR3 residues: CASSWSSYGYTF.

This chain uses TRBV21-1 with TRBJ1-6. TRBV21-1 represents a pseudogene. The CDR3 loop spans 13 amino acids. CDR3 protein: CASSKEGHSPLHF.

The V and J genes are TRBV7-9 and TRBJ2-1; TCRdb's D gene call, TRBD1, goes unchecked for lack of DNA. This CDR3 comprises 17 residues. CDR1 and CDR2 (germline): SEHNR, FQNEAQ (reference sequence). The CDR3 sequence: CASSLGVGTGSYNEQFF.

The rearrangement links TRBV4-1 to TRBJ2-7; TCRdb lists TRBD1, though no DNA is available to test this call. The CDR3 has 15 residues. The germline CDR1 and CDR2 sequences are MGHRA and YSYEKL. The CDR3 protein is CASSQVTGLHREQYF.

CDR3 loop: CASSTSGGSILGSYNSPLHF. The genes are TRBV12-3 or TRBV12-4 and TRBJ1-6; as DNA is missing, the TRBD1 call by TCRdb cannot be tested. The CDR3 is 20 amino acids.

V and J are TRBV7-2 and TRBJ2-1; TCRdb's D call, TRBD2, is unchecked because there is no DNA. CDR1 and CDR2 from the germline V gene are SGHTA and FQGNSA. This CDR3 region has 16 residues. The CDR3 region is CASSFRTSGLYNEQFF.

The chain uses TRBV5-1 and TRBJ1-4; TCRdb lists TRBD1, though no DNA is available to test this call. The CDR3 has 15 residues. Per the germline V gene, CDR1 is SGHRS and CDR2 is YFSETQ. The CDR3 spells CASSLPGGGGEKLFF.

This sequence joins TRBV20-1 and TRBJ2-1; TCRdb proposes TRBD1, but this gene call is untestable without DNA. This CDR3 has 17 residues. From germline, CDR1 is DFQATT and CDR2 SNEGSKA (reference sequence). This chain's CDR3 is CSALTGARLEAYNEQFF.

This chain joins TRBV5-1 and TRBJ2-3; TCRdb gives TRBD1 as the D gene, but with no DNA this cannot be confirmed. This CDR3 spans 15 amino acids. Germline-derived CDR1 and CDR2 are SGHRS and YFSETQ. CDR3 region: CASRSGQGATDTQYF.

Here the CDR3 reads CASSFTFGRTGLSGELFF. V and J are TRBV5-5 and TRBJ2-2; absent DNA, TCRdb's TRBD1 call cannot be checked. From germline, CDR1 is SGHKS and CDR2 YYEKEE (reference sequence). There are 18 residues in the CDR3. Based on the CDR3 plus reference TRBV5-5 and TRBJ2-2, the full variable domain is DAGVTQSPTHLIKTRGQQVTLRCSPISGHKSVSWYQQVLGQGPQFIFQYYEKEERGRGNFPDRFSARQFPNYSSELNVNALLLGDSALYLCASSFTFGRTGLSGELFFGEGSRLTVL.

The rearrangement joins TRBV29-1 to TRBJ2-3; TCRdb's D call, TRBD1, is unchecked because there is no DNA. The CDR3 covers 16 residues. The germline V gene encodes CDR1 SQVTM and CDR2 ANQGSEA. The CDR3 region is CSVNGGADLSTDRQYF.